This is a list of T cell receptor beta chains from one sample in a study of PD-1 blockade in classical Hodgkin lymphoma. Profiling relied on immunoSEQ multiplex PCR, and the TCRdb table lists in-frame clones only, not all of them. The profile shows more than 10,000 clones, 80% of them singletons. The sample consisted of peripheral blood mononuclear cells (PBMCs), taken before the second cycle of nivolumab. The source is a human donor with classical Hodgkin lymphoma. CDR3s include the opening cysteine and the closing phenylalanine or tryptophan. Fields, in order: J gene, D gene, clone size, V gene, CDR3 DNA, CDR3 protein. A D gene is named only where the DNA matches it firmly. Some rows mark clone size as missing; the rest say once, few, many or name a class of expanded clone.

j_gene: TRBJ1-1; d_gene: -; abundance: -; v_gene: TRBV11-3; CDR3nt: TGTGCCAGCAGCTTAGGGAGGCAGGGCAGAGCTTTCTTT; CDR3aa: CASSLGRQGRAFF
j_gene: TRBJ2-2; d_gene: -; abundance: -; v_gene: TRBV7-8; CDR3nt: TGTGCCAGCAGCTTAGGCCAGGGTTTTGGCGGGGAGCTGTTTTTT; CDR3aa: CASSLGQGFGGELFF
j_gene: TRBJ1-4; d_gene: -; abundance: once; v_gene: TRBV5-4; CDR3nt: TGTGCCACCACCGTGGACTCGAGGGGCGAAAAACTGTTTTTT; CDR3aa: CATTVDSRGEKLFF
j_gene: TRBJ1-2; d_gene: -; abundance: -; v_gene: TRBV28; CDR3nt: TGTGCCAGCAGTTTAACGAACTATGGCTACACCTTC; CDR3aa: CASSLTNYGYTF
j_gene: TRBJ2-7; d_gene: -; abundance: -; v_gene: TRBV7-2; CDR3nt: TGTGCCAGCAGACCCCAGGGTAGCTACGAGCAGTACTTC; CDR3aa: CASRPQGSYEQYF
j_gene: TRBJ2-1; d_gene: TRBD1; abundance: -; v_gene: TRBV10-3; CDR3nt: TGTGCCATCAGTGAGTCACAGGGGGGAACAAATGAGCAGTTCTTC; CDR3aa: CAISESQGGTNEQFF
j_gene: TRBJ2-2; d_gene: -; abundance: large; v_gene: TRBV7-2; CDR3nt: TGTGCCAGCAGCTTACCGGTGGGATTCACCACCGGGGAGCTGTTTTTT; CDR3aa: CASSLPVGFTTGELFF
j_gene: TRBJ1-5; d_gene: -; abundance: -; v_gene: TRBV7-8; CDR3nt: TGTGCCAGCAGCTCAGAAAGCCGGGATTACAAGAGACAGCCCCAGCATTTT; CDR3aa: CASSSESRDYKRQPQHF
j_gene: TRBJ1-1; d_gene: -; abundance: -; v_gene: TRBV5-1; CDR3nt: TGCGCCAGCAGCTTGGGGGCACAAAACACTGAAGCTTTCTTT; CDR3aa: CASSLGAQNTEAFF
j_gene: TRBJ2-2; d_gene: -; abundance: few; v_gene: TRBV5-8; CDR3nt: TGTGCCAGCAGCTTTTTACGGGAGTGGAACACCGGGGAGCTGTTTTTT; CDR3aa: CASSFLREWNTGELFF
j_gene: TRBJ1-2; d_gene: -; abundance: -; v_gene: TRBV19; CDR3nt: TGTGCCAGTAGTGAGGGCTTCGGGATCTATGGCTACACCTTC; CDR3aa: CASSEGFGIYGYTF
j_gene: TRBJ1-4; d_gene: -; abundance: once; v_gene: TRBV5-1; CDR3nt: TGCGCCAGCAGCTTGGGACTAGGGACATATAATGAAAAACTGTTTTTT; CDR3aa: CASSLGLGTYNEKLFF
j_gene: TRBJ2-1; d_gene: -; abundance: -; v_gene: TRBV10-3; CDR3nt: TGTGCCATCAGTGAGTCCGACGGGCCAAACAATGAGCAGTTCTTC; CDR3aa: CAISESDGPNNEQFF
j_gene: TRBJ2-5; d_gene: -; abundance: -; v_gene: TRBV27; CDR3nt: TGTGCCAGCAGTTTATCTATGATTTCCCGGGACGGGCGGGAGACCCAGTACTTC; CDR3aa: CASSLSMISRDGRETQYF
j_gene: TRBJ2-1; d_gene: -; abundance: once; v_gene: TRBV19; CDR3nt: TGTGCCAGTAGTGACCTAGCGAACTCCTACAATGAGCAGTTCTTC; CDR3aa: CASSDLANSYNEQFF